The 8 T cell receptor beta chains presented below share a single source sample, sequenced in a study of T cell responses to AZD1222 COVID-19 vaccine. The method was immunoSEQ multiplex PCR; TCRdb's version includes in-frame clones alone and lacks a portion of them. This sample has around 200,000 clones; just over 85% occur once, and the top ten carry 0.45% to 0.55%. Sequencing used peripheral blood, obtained on day 0 of AZD1222 vaccination. Every receptor here comes from an adult in good health.

The rearrangement joins TRBV28 to TRBJ1-1; 10 bases fit TRBD1. The V segment lost 5 bases and the J segment 5 bases; nucleotides outside the gene matches: 8. CDR3 length: 15 amino acids. Germline assignment: CDR1 MDHEN and CDR2 SYDVKM. The CDR3 DNA is TGTGCCAGCAGTCTTTCCCTGGACAGGGGGACTGAAGCTTTCTTT. Its protein is CASSLSLDRGTEAFF. Together with reference TRBV28 and TRBJ1-1, the CDR3 gives the full variable domain: DVKVTQSSRYLVKRTGEKVFLECVQDMDHENMFWYRQDPGLGLRLIYFSYDVKMKEKGDIPEGYSVSREKKERFSLILESASTNQTSMYLCASSLSLDRGTEAFFGQGTRLTVV.

The chain carries TRBV6-5 and TRBJ1-1; D is perhaps TRBD1 (6 bases). Germline V lookup: CDR1 MNHEY, CDR2 SVGAGI. There are 15 residues in the CDR3. Trimming pared 0 bases from V and 2 bases from J, leaving 10 bases between. CDR3 sequence (DNA): TGTGCCAGCAGTTACTCAAGGGGGAGTAACACTGAAGCTTTCTTT. Protein product: CASSYSRGSNTEAFF.

The CDR3 sequence: CATSESGRRGNQPQHF. DNA of the CDR3: TGTGCCACCAGTGAGTCGGGACGAAGGGGAAATCAGCCCCAGCATTTT. This chain uses TRBV24-1 with TRBJ1-5, with TRBD1 as a possible D gene (5 bases). This CDR3 is 16 amino acids long. Germline assignment: CDR1 KGHDR and CDR2 SFDVKD. V gave up 4 bases and J gave up 4 bases, with 16 bases separating them.

J is TRBJ1-3 and V is TRBV23-1; D unclear. TRBV23-1 is sorted into the ORF group, with uncertain function. This CDR3 is 17 amino acids long. V was trimmed by 0 bases and J by 0 bases, leaving 12 bases between them. CDR3 loop: CASSQSPQPSSGNTIYF. DNA for the CDR3: TGCGCCAGCAGTCAATCCCCCCAACCTAGCTCTGGAAACACCATATATTTT.

This chain links TRBV7-3 with TRBJ1-1; D is unclear. Germline V gene lookup returns CDR1 SGHTA and CDR2 FQGTGA. The CDR3 is made up of 13 amino acids. Trimming took off 5 bases at V and 0 bases at J, with 7 bases between the two ends. The CDR3: CASSADVNTEAFF. In DNA form, the CDR3 reads TGTGCCAGCAGCGCCGACGTGAACACTGAAGCTTTCTTT.

This chain links TRBV28 with TRBJ1-6; 11 bases line up with TRBD1. The CDR3 is 11 residues long. The V and J ends lost 8 bases and 17 bases, in that order; junction bases with no gene match: 5. From germline, CDR1 is MDHEN and CDR2 SYDVKM. CDR3 in amino acids: CASGWDRGFHF. CDR3 bases: TGTGCCAGCGGCTGGGACAGGGGGTTCCACTTT.

The chain recombines TRBV24-1 with TRBJ1-6; no firm D call. Trimming stripped 4 bases from V and 8 bases from J, with 8 bases between. CDR3 size: 13 residues. The germline CDR1 and CDR2 sequences are KGHDR and SFDVKD. The CDR3 DNA reads TGTGCCACCAGTGAAGGCGTATATTCACCCCTCCACTTT. It encodes CATSEGVYSPLHF.

The gene calls are TRBV4-1 and TRBJ2-2; D is uncertain. V dropped 0 bases and J dropped 3 bases, with 20 bases sitting between them. The CDR3 is 19 amino acids. Germline CDR1 MGHRA, CDR2 YSYEKL. For the CDR3, the DNA is TGCGCCAGCAGCCAAGAAGCCCCCGGACGGACGACCTACACCGGGGAGCTGTTTTTT. It encodes CASSQEAPGRTTYTGELFF.